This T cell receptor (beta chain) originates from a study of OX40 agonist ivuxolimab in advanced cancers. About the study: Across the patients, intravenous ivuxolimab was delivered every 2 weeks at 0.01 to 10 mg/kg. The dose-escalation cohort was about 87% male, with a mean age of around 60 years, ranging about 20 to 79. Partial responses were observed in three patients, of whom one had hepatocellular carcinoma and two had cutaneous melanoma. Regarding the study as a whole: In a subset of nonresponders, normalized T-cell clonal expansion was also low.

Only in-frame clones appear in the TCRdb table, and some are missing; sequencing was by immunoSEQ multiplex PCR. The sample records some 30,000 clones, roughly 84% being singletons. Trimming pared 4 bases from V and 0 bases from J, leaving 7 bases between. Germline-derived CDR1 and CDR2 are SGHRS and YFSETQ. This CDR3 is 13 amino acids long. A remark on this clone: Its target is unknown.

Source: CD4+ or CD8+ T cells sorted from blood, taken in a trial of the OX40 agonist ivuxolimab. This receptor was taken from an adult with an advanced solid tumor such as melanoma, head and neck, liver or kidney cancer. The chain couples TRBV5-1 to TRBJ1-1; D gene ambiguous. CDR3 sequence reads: CASSVGLNTEAFF. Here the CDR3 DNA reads TGCGCCAGCAGCGTCGGCCTGAACACTGAAGCTTTCTTT.